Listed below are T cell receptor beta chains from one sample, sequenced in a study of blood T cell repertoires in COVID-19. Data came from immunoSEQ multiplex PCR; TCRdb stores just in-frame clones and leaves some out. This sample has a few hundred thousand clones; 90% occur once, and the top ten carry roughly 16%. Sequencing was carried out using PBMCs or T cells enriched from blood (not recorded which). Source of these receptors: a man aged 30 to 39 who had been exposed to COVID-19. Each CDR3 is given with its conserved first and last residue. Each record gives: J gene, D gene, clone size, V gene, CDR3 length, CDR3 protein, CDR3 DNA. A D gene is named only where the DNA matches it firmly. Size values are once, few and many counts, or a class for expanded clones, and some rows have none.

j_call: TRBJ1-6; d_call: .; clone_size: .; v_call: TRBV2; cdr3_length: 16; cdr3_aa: CASTRGGSSYNSPLHF; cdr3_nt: TGTGCCAGCACCCGGGGGGGGAGCTCCTATAATTCACCCCTCCACTTT
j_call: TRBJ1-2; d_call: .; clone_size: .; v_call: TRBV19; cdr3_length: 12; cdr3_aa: CASSTGTYGYTF; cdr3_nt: TGTGCCAGTAGTACAGGAACCTATGGCTACACCTTC
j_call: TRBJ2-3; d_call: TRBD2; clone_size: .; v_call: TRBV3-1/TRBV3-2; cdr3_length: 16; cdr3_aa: CASSLDGLGSTDTQYF; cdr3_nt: TGTGCCAGCAGCCTCGACGGACTAGGTAGCACAGATACGCAGTATTTT
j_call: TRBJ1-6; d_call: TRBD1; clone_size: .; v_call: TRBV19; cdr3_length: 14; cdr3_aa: CASSRAGGLSPLHF; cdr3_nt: TGTGCCAGTAGTAGGGCAGGGGGCCTATCACCCCTCCACTTT
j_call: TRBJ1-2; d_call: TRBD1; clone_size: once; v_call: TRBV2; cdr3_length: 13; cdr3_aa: CASSGDRDYGYTF; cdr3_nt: TGTGCCAGCAGTGGGGACAGGGATTATGGCTACACCTTC
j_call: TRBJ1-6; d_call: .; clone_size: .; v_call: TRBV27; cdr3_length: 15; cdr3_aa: CASSLPGHYNSPLHF; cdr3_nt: TGTGCCAGCAGTCTACCGGGTCACTATAATTCACCCCTCCACTTT
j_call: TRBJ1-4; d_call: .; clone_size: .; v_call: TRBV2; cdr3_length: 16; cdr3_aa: CASRVFAGNINEKLFF; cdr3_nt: TGTGCCAGCCGGGTCTTTGCAGGGAATATTAATGAAAAACTGTTTTTT
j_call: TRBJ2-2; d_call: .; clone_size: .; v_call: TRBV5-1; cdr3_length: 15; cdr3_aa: CASSARQGGTGELFF; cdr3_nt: TGCGCCAGCAGCGCCAGACAGGGAGGCACCGGGGAGCTGTTTTTT
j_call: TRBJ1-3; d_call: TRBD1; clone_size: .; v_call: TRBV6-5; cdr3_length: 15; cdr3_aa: CASSYRTGFGNTIYF; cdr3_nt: TGTGCCAGCAGTTACAGGACAGGGTTCGGAAACACCATATATTTT
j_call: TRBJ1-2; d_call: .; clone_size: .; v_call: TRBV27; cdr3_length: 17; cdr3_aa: CASLAGGGAVANYGYTF; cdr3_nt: TGTGCCAGCCTTGCCGGTGGCGGGGCCGTAGCTAACTATGGCTACACCTTC
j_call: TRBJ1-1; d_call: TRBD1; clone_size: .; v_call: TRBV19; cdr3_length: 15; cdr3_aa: CASSSGQGANTEAFF; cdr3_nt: TGTGCCAGTAGTTCGGGACAGGGGGCAAACACTGAAGCTTTCTTT
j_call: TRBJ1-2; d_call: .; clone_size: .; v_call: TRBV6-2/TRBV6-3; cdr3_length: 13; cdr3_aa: CASSSLQGYGYTF; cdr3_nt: TGTGCCAGCAGTTCCTTACAGGGCTATGGCTACACCTTC
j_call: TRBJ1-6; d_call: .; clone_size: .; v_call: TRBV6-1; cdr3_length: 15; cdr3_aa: CASSDKWGRNSPLHF; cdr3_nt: TGTGCCAGCAGTGATAAGTGGGGCCGCAATTCACCCCTCCACTTT
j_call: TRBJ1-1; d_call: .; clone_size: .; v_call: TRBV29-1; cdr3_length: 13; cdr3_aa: CSVDPAGNTEAFF; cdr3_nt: TGCAGCGTTGACCCGGCGGGGAACACTGAAGCTTTCTTT
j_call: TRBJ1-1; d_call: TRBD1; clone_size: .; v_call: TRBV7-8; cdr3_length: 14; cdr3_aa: CASSFTGVNTEAFF; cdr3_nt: TGTGCCAGCAGTTTTACAGGGGTGAACACTGAAGCTTTCTTT
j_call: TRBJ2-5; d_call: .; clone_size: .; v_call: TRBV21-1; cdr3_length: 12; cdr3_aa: CASSKAPLRQYF; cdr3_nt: TGTGCCAGCAGCAAGGCTCCGCTCCGACAGTACTTC
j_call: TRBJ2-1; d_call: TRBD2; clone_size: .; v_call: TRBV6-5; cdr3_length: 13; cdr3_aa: CACRLAGYNEQFF; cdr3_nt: TGTGCCTGCCGTTTAGCGGGGTACAATGAGCAGTTCTTC
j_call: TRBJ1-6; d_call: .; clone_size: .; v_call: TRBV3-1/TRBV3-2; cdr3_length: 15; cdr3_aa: CASSQTGSYNSPLHF; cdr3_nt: TGTGCCAGCAGCCAAACCGGGTCCTATAATTCACCCCTCCACTTT
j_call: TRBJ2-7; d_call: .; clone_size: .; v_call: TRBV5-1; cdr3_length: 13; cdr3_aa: CASSLAEFYEQYF; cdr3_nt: TGCGCCAGCAGCTTGGCCGAGTTCTACGAGCAGTACTTC
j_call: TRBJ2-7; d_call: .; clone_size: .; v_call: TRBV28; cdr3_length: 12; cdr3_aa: CASSSSLSEQYF; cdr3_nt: .
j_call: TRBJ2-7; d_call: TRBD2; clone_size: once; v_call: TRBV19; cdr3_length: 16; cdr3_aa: CASSKAFYSGGFEQYF; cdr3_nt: TGTGCCAGTAGTAAGGCATTCTATAGCGGGGGTTTCGAGCAGTACTTC
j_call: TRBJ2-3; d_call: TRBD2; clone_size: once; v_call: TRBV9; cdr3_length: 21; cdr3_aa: CASSVEIAGGPTATSTDTQYF; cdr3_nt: TGTGCCAGCAGCGTAGAAATAGCGGGGGGGCCCACAGCTACTTCCACAGATACGCAGTATTTT
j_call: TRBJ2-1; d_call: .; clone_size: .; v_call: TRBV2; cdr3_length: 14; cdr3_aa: CASTIGSSYNEQFF; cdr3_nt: TGTGCCAGCACCATAGGGAGCTCCTACAATGAGCAGTTCTTC
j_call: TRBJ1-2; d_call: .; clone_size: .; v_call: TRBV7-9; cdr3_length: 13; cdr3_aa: CASEPRGAIGYTF; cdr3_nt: TGTGCCAGCGAACCGCGCGGGGCCATTGGCTACACCTTC
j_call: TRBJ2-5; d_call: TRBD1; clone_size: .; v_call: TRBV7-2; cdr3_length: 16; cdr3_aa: CASSIVRSGQGGTQYF; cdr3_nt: TGTGCCAGCAGCATCGTCAGATCCGGACAGGGGGGGACCCAGTACTTC
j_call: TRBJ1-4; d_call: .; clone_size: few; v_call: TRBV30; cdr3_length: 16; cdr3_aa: CAWSPTLGRGNEKLFF; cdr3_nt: TGTGCCTGGAGTCCAACCCTCGGAAGGGGAAATGAAAAACTGTTTTTT
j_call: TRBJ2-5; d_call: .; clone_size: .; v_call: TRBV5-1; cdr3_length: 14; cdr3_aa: CASSLGTAKETQYF; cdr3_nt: TGCGCCAGCAGCTTGGGGACAGCAAAAGAGACCCAGTACTTC
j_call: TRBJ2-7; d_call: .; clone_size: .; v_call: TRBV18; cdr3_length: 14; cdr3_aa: CASSPVAVGSEQYF; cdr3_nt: TGTGCCAGCTCACCAGTGGCGGTAGGTAGCGAGCAGTACTTC
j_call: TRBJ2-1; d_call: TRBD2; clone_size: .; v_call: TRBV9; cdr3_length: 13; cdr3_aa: CASSFSGGDEQFF; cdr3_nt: TGTGCCAGCAGCTTTAGCGGGGGTGATGAGCAGTTCTTC
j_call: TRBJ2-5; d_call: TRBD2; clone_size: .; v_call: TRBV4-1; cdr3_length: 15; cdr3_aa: CASSHSGGIQETQYF; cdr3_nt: TGCGCCAGCAGCCATAGCGGGGGGATTCAAGAGACCCAGTACTTC
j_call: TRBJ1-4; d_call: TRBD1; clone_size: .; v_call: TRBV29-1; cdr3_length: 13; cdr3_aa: CSANRGVGEKLFF; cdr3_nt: TGCAGCGCCAACAGGGGAGTAGGTGAAAAACTGTTTTTT
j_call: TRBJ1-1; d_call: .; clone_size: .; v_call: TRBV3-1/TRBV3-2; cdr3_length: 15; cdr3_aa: CASSQDFLWNTEAFF; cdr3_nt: TGTGCCAGCAGCCAAGATTTCTTATGGAACACTGAAGCTTTCTTT
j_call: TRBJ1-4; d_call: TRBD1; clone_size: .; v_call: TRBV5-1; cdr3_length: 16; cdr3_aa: CASSLGQGAFNEKLFF; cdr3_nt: TGCGCCAGCAGCTTGGGTCAGGGGGCTTTTAATGAAAAACTGTTTTTT
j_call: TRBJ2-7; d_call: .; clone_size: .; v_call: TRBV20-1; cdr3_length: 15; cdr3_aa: CSASRAQGGGYEQYF; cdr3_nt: TGCAGTGCTAGTAGGGCACAAGGGGGGGGGTACGAGCAGTACTTC
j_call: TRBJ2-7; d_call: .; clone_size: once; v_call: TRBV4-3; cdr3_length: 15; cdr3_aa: CASSQEADSPYEQYF; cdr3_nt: TGCGCCAGCAGCCAAGAAGCGGACAGCCCCTACGAGCAGTACTTC
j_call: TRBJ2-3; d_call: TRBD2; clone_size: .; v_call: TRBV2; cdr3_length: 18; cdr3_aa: CASSEGRNGGVSTDTQYF; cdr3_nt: TGTGCCAGCAGTGAAGGGCGGAACGGGGGGGTCAGCACAGATACGCAGTATTTT
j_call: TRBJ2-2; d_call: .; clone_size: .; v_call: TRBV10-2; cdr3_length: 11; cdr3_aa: CASDPAGELFF; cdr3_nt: TGCGCCAGCGATCCAGCCGGGGAGCTGTTTTTT
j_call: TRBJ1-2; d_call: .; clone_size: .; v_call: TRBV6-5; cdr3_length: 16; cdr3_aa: CASSYSNAFSNYGYTF; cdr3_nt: TGTGCCAGCAGTTACTCGAACGCTTTTAGCAACTATGGCTACACCTTC
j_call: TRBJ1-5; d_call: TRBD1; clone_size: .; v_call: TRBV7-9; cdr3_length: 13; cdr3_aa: CASSPTGGQPQHF; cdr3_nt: TGTGCCAGCAGCCCGACAGGGGGCCAGCCCCAGCATTTT
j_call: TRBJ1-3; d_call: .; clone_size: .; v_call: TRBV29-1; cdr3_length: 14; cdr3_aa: CSVEVPAGGNTIYF; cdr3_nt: TGCAGCGTTGAAGTACCGGCAGGCGGAAACACCATATATTTT
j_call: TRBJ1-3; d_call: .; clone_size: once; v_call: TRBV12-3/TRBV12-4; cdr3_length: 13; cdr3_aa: CASSLNEGNTIYF; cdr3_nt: TGTGCCAGCAGTTTAAACGAGGGAAACACCATATATTTT
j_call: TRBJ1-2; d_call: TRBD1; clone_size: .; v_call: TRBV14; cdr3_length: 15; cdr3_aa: CASSQERDRGNGYTF; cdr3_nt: TGTGCCAGCAGCCAAGAAAGGGACAGGGGGAACGGCTACACCTTC
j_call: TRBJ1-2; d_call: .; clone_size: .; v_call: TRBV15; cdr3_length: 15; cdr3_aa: CATSRGGGFNYGYTF; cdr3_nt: TGTGCCACCAGCAGAGGGGGGGGATTTAACTATGGCTACACCTTC
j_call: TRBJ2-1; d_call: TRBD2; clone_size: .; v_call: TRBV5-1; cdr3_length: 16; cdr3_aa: CASSSLPSGGATEQFF; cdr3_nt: TGCGCCAGCAGCTCTCTTCCTAGCGGGGGGGCCACTGAGCAGTTCTTC
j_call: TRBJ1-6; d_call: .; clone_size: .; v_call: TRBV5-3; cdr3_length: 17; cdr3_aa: CARSHHPGSSYNSPLHF; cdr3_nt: TGTGCCAGAAGCCACCACCCAGGAAGCTCCTATAATTCACCCCTCCACTTT
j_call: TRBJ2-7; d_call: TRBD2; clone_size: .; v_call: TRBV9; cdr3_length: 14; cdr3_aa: CASSPGTSTYEQYF; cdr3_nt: TGTGCCAGCAGCCCCGGGACTAGCACCTACGAGCAGTACTTC
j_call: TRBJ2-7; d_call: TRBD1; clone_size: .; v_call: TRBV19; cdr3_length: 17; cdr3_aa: CASSMPLGQEGSYEQYF; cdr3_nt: TGTGCCAGTAGTATGCCCCTGGGACAGGAAGGCTCCTACGAGCAGTACTTC
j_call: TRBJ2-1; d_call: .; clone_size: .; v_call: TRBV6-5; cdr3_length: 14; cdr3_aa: CASSLEGRGNEQFF; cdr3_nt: TGTGCCAGCAGCCTGGAGGGCCGGGGCAATGAGCAGTTCTTC
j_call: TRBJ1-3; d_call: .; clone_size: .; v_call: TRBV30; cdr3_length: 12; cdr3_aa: CAWTVSGNTIYF; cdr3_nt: TGTGCCTGGACGGTTTCTGGAAACACCATATATTTT
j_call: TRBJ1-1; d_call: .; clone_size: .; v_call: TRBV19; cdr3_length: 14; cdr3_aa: CASTHRDGNTEAFF; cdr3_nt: TGTGCCAGTACCCACAGGGATGGGAACACTGAAGCTTTCTTT
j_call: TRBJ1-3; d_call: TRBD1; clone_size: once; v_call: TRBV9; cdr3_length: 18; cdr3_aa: CASSPRAGGEFSGNTIYF; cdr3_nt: TGTGCCAGCAGCCCCCGGGCAGGGGGCGAATTCTCTGGAAACACCATATATTTT
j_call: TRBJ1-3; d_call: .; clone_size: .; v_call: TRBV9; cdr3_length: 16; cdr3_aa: CASSVDAGIRRNTIYF; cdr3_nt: TGTGCCAGCAGCGTAGATGCAGGCATTCGGAGGAACACCATATATTTT
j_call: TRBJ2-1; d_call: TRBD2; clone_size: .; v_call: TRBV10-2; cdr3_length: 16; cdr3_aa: CASSPARGGLGYEQFF; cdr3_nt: TGCGCCAGCAGTCCGGCTCGGGGGGGCCTTGGGTATGAGCAGTTCTTC
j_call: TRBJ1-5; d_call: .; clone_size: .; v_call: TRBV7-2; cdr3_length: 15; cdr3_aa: CASSLGQVRGQPQHF; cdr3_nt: TGTGCCAGCAGCTTAGGACAGGTGAGGGGTCAGCCCCAGCATTTT
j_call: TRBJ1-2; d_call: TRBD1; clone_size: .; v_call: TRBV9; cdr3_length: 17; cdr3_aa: CASSPPGGNRAVLGYTF; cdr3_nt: TGTGCCAGCAGCCCTCCAGGGGGGAACAGGGCGGTATTGGGCTACACCTTC
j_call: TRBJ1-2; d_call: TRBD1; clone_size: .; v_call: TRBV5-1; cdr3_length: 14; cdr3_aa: CASSFGTVGYGYTF; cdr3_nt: TGCGCCAGCAGCTTCGGGACAGTTGGGTATGGCTACACCTTC
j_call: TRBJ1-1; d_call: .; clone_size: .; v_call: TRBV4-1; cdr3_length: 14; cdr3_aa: CASSLQVLDTEAFF; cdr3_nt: TGCGCCAGCAGCCTACAGGTATTGGACACTGAAGCTTTCTTT
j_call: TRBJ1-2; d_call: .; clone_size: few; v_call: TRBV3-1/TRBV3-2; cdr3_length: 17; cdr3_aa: CASSQETPVCVWYGYTF; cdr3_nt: TGTGCCAGCAGCCAAGAAACCCCTGTATGCGTATGGTATGGCTACACCTTC
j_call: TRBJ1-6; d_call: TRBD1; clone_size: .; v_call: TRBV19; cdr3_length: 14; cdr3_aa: CASSIKGADSPLHF; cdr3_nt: TGTGCCAGTAGTATAAAGGGGGCGGATTCACCCCTCCACTTT
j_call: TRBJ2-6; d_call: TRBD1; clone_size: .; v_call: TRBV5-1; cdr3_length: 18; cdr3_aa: CASRSGQGVPRGANVLTF; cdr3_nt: TGCGCCAGCAGGTCGGGACAGGGGGTCCCCCGGGGGGCCAACGTCCTGACTTTC